What follows are 26 T cell receptor beta chains derived from one specimen sequenced in a study of blood T cell repertoires in COVID-19. Clones were sequenced by immunoSEQ multiplex PCR, and TCRdb holds only the in-frame ones, with some missing. The table shows more than 300,000 clones, with roughly 90% occurring only once. Material: peripheral blood. The receptor set was obtained from a woman aged 40-49 years with COVID-19, enrolled during active disease.

The table lists this clone with a few counts. The chain recombines TRBV28 with TRBJ2-5, with 9 bases identical to TRBD2. The V gene end was trimmed by 4 bases and the J gene end by 7 bases; junction bases not matched to a gene: 22. Looked up from germline, CDR1 is MDHEN and CDR2 is SYDVKM. The length of the CDR3 is 19 residues. The CDR3 bases are TGTGCCAGCAGTTCTCTAATTAGCGGGAGTAGTCTCGGTTTTTCGACCCAGTACTTC. It specifies CASSSLISGSSLGFSTQYF.

The rearrangement links TRBV6-1 to TRBJ1-2; TRBD1 matches at 9 bases. Germline V lookup: CDR1 MNHNS, CDR2 SASEGT. There are 16 residues in the CDR3. Trimming removed 2 bases from V and 0 bases from J; junction bases left unmatched: 4. In nucleotides, the CDR3 is TGTGCCAGCAGTGAAAGGAGGGACAGGGCTAACTATGGCTACACCTTC. It translates to CASSERRDRANYGYTF.

The rearrangement joins TRBV7-9 to TRBJ2-1; D is perhaps TRBD2 (5 bases). Germline lookup yields CDR1 SEHNR and CDR2 FQNEAQ (reference sequence). This CDR3 comprises 14 residues. Trimming took off 8 bases at V and 5 bases at J, with 16 bases between the two ends. The DNA for the CDR3 is TGTGCCAGCCTTGGAGGCAGTACTCACAATGAGCAGTTCTTC. It encodes CASLGGSTHNEQFF. Full variable domain (missing parts from reference TRBV7-9 and TRBJ2-1): DTGVSQNPRHKITKRGQNVTFRCDPISEHNRLYWYRQTLGQGPEFLTYFQNEAQLEKSRLLSDRFSAERPKGSFSTLEIQRTEQGDSAMYLCASLGGSTHNEQFFGPGTRLTVL.

As regards this clone: Distinct nucleotide sequences in the sample also encode this CDR3. This rearrangement joins TRBV28 to TRBJ1-1; TRBD1 is a possible D gene (6 bases). This CDR3 has 14 amino acids. V was shortened by 7 bases and J by 5 bases, with 17 bases between the two germline ends. In germline, CDR1 is MDHEN, CDR2 SYDVKM. The CDR3 nucleotides are TGTGCCAGCATCCCCCGAGGGGGAAGGACTGAAGCTTTCTTT. Amino acid sequence: CASIPRGGRTEAFF.

This chain connects TRBV5-1 to TRBJ2-2; D unclear. The CDR3 sequence is 14 residues long. Germline lookup yields CDR1 SGHRS and CDR2 YFSETQ. V lost 0 bases to trimming and J lost 6 bases, with 9 bases between them. The CDR3 loop is CASSLEARAGELFF. CDR3 sequence (DNA): TGCGCCAGCAGCTTGGAAGCCCGAGCCGGGGAGCTGTTTTTT.

This chain links TRBV27 with TRBJ2-7; 7 nucleotides line up with TRBD1. CDR3 length equals 14 residues. The junction had 8 bases not matched to a gene; V was cut back by 3 bases and J by 6 bases. The V gene's germline CDR1 is MNHEY and CDR2 SMNVEV (reference sequence). CDR3 DNA sequence: TGTGCCAGCAGTTTTTACGACAGGGTGTCCGAGCAGTACTTC. This sequence encodes CASSFYDRVSEQYF.

The rearrangement uses TRBV28 and TRBJ1-2, with 11 nucleotides matching TRBD1. Germline CDR1 MDHEN, CDR2 SYDVKM. This CDR3 is built from 14 residues. With 4 bases clipped from V and 7 bases from J, the junction kept 5 bases outside the gene matches. CDR3 nucleotides: TGTGCCAGCAGTTGGACAGGGGGCCCATTTGGCTACACCTTC. Its translation: CASSWTGGPFGYTF.

This rearrangement joins TRBV19 to TRBJ1-2; 7 bases agree with TRBD1. V lost 6 bases, J lost 5 bases, and 6 bases stayed unmatched. The germline CDR1 and CDR2 sequences are LNHDA and SQIVND (reference sequence). This CDR3 spans 13 amino acids. The CDR3 nucleotides are TGTGCCAGTAGGAAACAGGGGTTGTATGGCTACACCTTC. This translates into CASRKQGLYGYTF.

The chain employs TRBV23-1 and TRBJ1-5, with D tentatively TRBD1 (6 bases). TRBV23-1 is placed among ORFs of uncertain function. This CDR3 comprises 17 residues. Trimming removed 2 bases from V and 5 bases from J, with 19 bases in between. Written as DNA, the CDR3 is TGCGCCAGCAGTCAAGGGGCCCTAGGGACACGTTATCAGCCCCAGCATTTT. Translating gives CASSQGALGTRYQPQHF.

The chain carries TRBV6-2 or TRBV6-3 and TRBJ2-6; 10 bases are shared with TRBD1. CDR3 length: 21 residues. V lost 5 bases, J lost 0 bases, and 16 bases stayed unmatched. Germline V gene lookup returns CDR1 MNHEY and CDR2 SVGEGT. CDR3 coding DNA: TGTGCCAGCAGTCCCCCCCCGTTAGGACAGGGGGGTAACTCTGGGGCCAACGTCCTGACTTTC. Translating it yields CASSPPPLGQGGNSGANVLTF.

The V gene is TRBV5-1, the J gene TRBJ1-2; 9 nucleotides agree with TRBD1. The CDR3 consists of 15 residues. The germline V gene encodes CDR1 SGHRS and CDR2 YFSETQ. V lost 4 bases to trimming and J lost 1 base; unmatched junction nucleotides: 5. CDR3 nucleotide sequence: TGCGCCAGCAGCCCAGGACAGGGGAATAACTATGGCTACACCTTC. It codes for CASSPGQGNNYGYTF. Together with reference TRBV5-1 and TRBJ1-2, the CDR3 gives the full variable domain: KAGVTQTPRYLIKTRGQQVTLSCSPISGHRSVSWYQQTPGQGLQFLFEYFSETQRNKGNFPGRFSGRQFSNSRSEMNVSTLELGDSALYLCASSPGQGNNYGYTFGSGTRLTVV.

V gene TRBV19 combines with J gene TRBJ1-6, with no clear D. The germline V gene encodes CDR1 LNHDA and CDR2 SQIVND (reference sequence). V lost 3 bases, J lost 8 bases, and 11 bases lay in between. This CDR3 is built from 14 residues. The CDR3 loop is CASSMRRVDSPLHF. CDR3 DNA: TGTGCCAGTAGTATGCGGAGGGTCGATTCACCCCTCCACTTT. The whole variable domain, filled in from reference TRBV19 and TRBJ1-6, reads DGGITQSPKYLFRKEGQNVTLSCEQNLNHDAMYWYRQDPGQGLRLIYYSQIVNDFQKGDIAEGYSVSREKKESFPLTVTSAQKNPTAFYLCASSMRRVDSPLHFGNGTRLTVT.

The chain links TRBV6-1 to TRBJ1-5, with D unclear. The CDR3 runs to 12 residues. Germline CDR1 is MNHNS and CDR2 is SASEGT. Trimming left V 3 bases short and J 11 bases short, with 11 bases between. The CDR3 spells CASSDYWEAQHF. CDR3 bases: TGTGCCAGCAGTGATTATTGGGAGGCCCAGCATTTT.

This clone has only one observation. The rearrangement links TRBV6-5 to TRBJ2-2, with no clear D. Germline assignment: CDR1 MNHEY and CDR2 SVGAGI. The CDR3 consists of 11 residues. The ends were cut back, 10 bases at V and 4 bases at J, with 7 bases in the middle. The CDR3 region is CATRVTGELFF. CDR3 bases: TGTGCCACCCGAGTCACCGGGGAGCTGTTTTTT.

This clone was counted only a few times. This chain joins TRBV7-9 and TRBJ2-2; perhaps TRBD1 as D (5 bases). Germline lookup yields CDR1 SEHNR and CDR2 FQNEAQ (reference sequence). V was clipped by 2 bases and J by 5 bases, with 9 bases between them. CDR3 length equals 14 residues. The CDR3 region is CASSLPQETGELFF. The CDR3 nucleotides are TGTGCCAGCAGCTTACCACAGGAGACCGGGGAGCTGTTTTTT.

This chain uses TRBV19 with TRBJ1-5; D is possibly TRBD1 (6 bases). Trimming cost V 3 bases and J 1 base, with 19 bases left between them. The CDR3 covers 18 residues. Germline CDR1 LNHDA, CDR2 SQIVND (reference sequence). Here the CDR3 reads CASSILDSAGASNQPQHF. The CDR3, as DNA: TGTGCCAGTAGTATTTTAGATTCGGCAGGGGCGAGCAATCAGCCCCAGCATTTT.

The V call is TRBV7-2, the J call TRBJ2-1, with 11 positions matching TRBD2. The CDR3 runs to 14 residues. V trimming: 3 bases; J trimming: 7 bases; junction bases outside the gene matches: 2. In germline, CDR1 is SGHTA, CDR2 FQGNSA. CDR3 amino acids: CASSLGLAENEQFF. As DNA, the CDR3 is TGTGCCAGCAGCTTGGGACTAGCGGAAAATGAGCAGTTCTTC. The variable domain in full, completed from reference TRBV7-2 and TRBJ2-1, reads GAGVSQSPSNKVTEKGKDVELRCDPISGHTALYWYRQSLGQGLEFLIYFQGNSAPDKSGLPSDRFSAERTGGSVSTLTIQRTQQEDSAVYLCASSLGLAENEQFFGPGTRLTVL.

V and J are TRBV5-1 and TRBJ1-4; 8 bases are shared with TRBD1. The CDR3 sequence is 15 residues long. Germline V gene data show CDR1 as SGHRS and CDR2 as YFSETQ. Trimming removed 3 bases from V and 8 bases from J; junction bases left unmatched: 9. This chain's CDR3 is CASSSSGTGEEKLFF. The CDR3 coding sequence is TGCGCCAGCAGCTCCTCCGGGACAGGCGAAGAAAAACTGTTTTTT.

The chain joins TRBV19 to TRBJ1-3, with unresolved D. The CDR3 totals 15 residues. V was pared by 3 bases and J by 2 bases, with 11 bases between. The germline V gene has CDR1 LNHDA and CDR2 SQIVND (reference sequence). The CDR3 protein is CASSIPRRAGNTIYF. The CDR3 DNA sequence: TGTGCCAGTAGTATCCCTCGTCGGGCTGGAAACACCATATATTTT. Full variable domain (rest looked up from reference TRBV19 and TRBJ1-3): DGGITQSPKYLFRKEGQNVTLSCEQNLNHDAMYWYRQDPGQGLRLIYYSQIVNDFQKGDIAEGYSVSREKKESFPLTVTSAQKNPTAFYLCASSIPRRAGNTIYFGEGSWLTVV.

The chain has TRBV29-1 and TRBJ2-5; D is unclear. Germline values: CDR1 SQVTM, CDR2 ANQGSEA. CDR3 size: 12 residues. V lost 7 bases and J 5 bases, leaving 14 bases between the germline ends. The CDR3 region has the DNA TGCAGCGCGAGACCCCAACAGGAGACCCAGTACTTC. It yields the protein CSARPQQETQYF.

The chain combines TRBV6-6 with TRBJ1-5; D not resolved. The CDR3 is 14 amino acids. From germline, CDR1 is MNHNY and CDR2 SVGAGI (reference sequence). Trimming removed 5 bases at V and 4 bases at J, with 12 bases between. DNA of the CDR3: TGTGCCAGCAGTACCCGGGTCGAAAATCAGCCCCAGCATTTT. Protein sequence: CASSTRVENQPQHF.

The V call is TRBV7-2, the J call TRBJ1-6, with D possibly matching TRBD1 (5 bases). The V and J ends lost 8 bases and 0 bases respectively, with 14 bases between them. There are 16 residues in the CDR3. The germline V gene has CDR1 SGHTA and CDR2 FQGNSA. The CDR3 protein is CASGWGVVSYNSPLHF. In nucleotides, the CDR3 is TGTGCCAGCGGGTGGGGGGTCGTCTCCTATAATTCACCCCTCCACTTT.

The genes are TRBV28 and TRBJ2-7; D might be TRBD1 (5 bases). Trimming left V 2 bases short and J 0 bases short, with 8 bases between. The CDR3 runs 14 residues. Germline CDR1 MDHEN, CDR2 SYDVKM. CDR3 loop: CASSLAGFSYEQYF. In DNA, the CDR3 is TGTGCCAGCAGTTTAGCAGGGTTCTCCTACGAGCAGTACTTC. The full variable domain, its missing parts supplied by reference TRBV28 and TRBJ2-7, is DVKVTQSSRYLVKRTGEKVFLECVQDMDHENMFWYRQDPGLGLRLIYFSYDVKMKEKGDIPEGYSVSREKKERFSLILESASTNQTSMYLCASSLAGFSYEQYFGPGTRLTVT.

V and J are TRBV19 and TRBJ1-2; the D is unclear. CDR1 and CDR2 from the germline V gene are LNHDA and SQIVND (reference sequence). This CDR3 has 15 amino acids. V lost 4 bases, J lost 8 bases, and 20 bases lay in between. CDR3 amino acids: CASSTSWRTIGGYTF. The CDR3 region has the DNA TGTGCCAGTAGTACCTCGTGGAGGACCATTGGGGGCTACACCTTC.

A note on this clone: One end of the junction is discordant with germline, which a read error may explain. The chain employs TRBV7-7 and TRBJ2-1, with 10 positions matching TRBD1. CDR3 length: 20 residues. The germline CDR1 and CDR2 sequences are SSHAT and FNYEAQ (reference sequence). The CDR3 region has the DNA TGTGCTAGCAGCCCAGGGGTAGACAGGGGGCTTTTCAGCTCCTACAATGAGCAGTTCTTC. It codes for CASSPGVDRGLFSSYNEQFF.

This chain links TRBV6-5 with TRBJ1-1; no reliable D call. Trimming shortened V by 5 bases and J by 5 bases, and 18 bases separated the two germline ends. Germline V lookup: CDR1 MNHEY, CDR2 SVGAGI. This CDR3 has 15 residues. This chain's CDR3 is CASSTLRPGRTEAFF. The CDR3 DNA is TGTGCCAGCAGTACCCTTCGGCCTGGGAGGACTGAAGCTTTCTTT.